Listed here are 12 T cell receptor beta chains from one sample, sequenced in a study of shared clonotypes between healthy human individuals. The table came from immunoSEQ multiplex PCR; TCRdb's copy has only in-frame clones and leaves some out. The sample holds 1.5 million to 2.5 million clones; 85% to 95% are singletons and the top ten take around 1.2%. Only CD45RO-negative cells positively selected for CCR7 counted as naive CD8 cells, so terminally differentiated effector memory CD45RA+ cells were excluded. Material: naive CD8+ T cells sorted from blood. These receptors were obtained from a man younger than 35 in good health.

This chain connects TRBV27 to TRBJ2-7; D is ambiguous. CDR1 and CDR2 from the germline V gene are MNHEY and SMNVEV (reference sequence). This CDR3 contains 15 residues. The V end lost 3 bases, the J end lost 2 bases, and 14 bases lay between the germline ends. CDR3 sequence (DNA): TGTGCCAGCAGTTTTACCGCCTTAACCACCTACGAGCAGTACTTC. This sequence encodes CASSFTALTTYEQYF.

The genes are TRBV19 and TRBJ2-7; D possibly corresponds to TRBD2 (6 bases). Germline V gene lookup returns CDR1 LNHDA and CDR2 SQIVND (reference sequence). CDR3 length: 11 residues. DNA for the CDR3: TGTAGCGTGGCAACGGGAGACGAGCAGTACTTC. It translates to CSVATGDEQYF.

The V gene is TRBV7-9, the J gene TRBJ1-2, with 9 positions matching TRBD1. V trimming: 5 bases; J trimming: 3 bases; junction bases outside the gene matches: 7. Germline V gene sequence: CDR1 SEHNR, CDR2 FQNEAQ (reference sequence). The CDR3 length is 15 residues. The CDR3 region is CASSPGTGSDYGYTF. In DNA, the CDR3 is TGTGCCAGCAGCCCCGGGACAGGGAGCGACTATGGCTACACCTTC.

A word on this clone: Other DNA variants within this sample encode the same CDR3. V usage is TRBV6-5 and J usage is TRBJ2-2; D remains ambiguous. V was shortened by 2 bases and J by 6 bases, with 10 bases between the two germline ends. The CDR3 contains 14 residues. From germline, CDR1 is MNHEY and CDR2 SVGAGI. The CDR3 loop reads CASSYEVGAGELFF. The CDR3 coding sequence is TGTGCCAGCAGTTACGAAGTAGGTGCCGGGGAGCTGTTTTTT.

The CDR3, as DNA: TGTGCCACCAGCATGACCCGACTAGCGGAAGAGACCCAGTACTTC. The encoded protein is CATSMTRLAEETQYF. The chain is built from TRBV15 and TRBJ2-5, with 9 nucleotides matching TRBD2. The germline V gene encodes CDR1 LNHNV and CDR2 YYDKDF (reference sequence). The CDR3 sequence is 15 residues long. Trimming removed 4 bases from V and 3 bases from J; junction bases left unmatched: 6.

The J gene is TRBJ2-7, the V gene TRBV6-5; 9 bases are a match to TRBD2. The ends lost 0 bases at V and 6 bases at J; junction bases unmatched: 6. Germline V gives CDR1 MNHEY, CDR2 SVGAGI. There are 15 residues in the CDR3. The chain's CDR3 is CASSYSTSGPIEQYF. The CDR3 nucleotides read TGTGCCAGCAGTTACTCGACTAGCGGACCTATCGAGCAGTACTTC.

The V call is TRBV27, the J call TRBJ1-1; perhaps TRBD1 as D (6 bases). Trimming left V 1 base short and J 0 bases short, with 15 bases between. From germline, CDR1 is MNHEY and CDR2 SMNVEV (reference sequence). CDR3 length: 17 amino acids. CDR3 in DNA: TGTGCCAGCAGTTTATTGTCAGGGGAGGCCATGAACACTGAAGCTTTCTTT. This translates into CASSLLSGEAMNTEAFF.

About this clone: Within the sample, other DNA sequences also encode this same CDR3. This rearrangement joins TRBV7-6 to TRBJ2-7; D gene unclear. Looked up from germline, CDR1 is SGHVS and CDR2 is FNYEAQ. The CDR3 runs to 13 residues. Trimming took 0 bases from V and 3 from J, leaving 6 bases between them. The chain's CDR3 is CASSLASDYEQYF. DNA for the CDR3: TGTGCCAGCAGCTTAGCGTCAGACTACGAGCAGTACTTC.

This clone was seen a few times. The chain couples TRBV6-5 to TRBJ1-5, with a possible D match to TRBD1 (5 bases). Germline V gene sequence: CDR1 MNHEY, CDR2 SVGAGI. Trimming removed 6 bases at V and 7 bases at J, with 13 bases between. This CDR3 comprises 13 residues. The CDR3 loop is CASRGRARQPQHF. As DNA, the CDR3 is TGTGCCAGCAGGGGCAGGGCTAGACAGCCCCAGCATTTT.

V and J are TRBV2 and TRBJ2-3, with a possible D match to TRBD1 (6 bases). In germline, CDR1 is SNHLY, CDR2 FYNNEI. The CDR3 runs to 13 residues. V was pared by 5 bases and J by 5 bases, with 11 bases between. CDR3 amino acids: CASSTGPGDTQYF. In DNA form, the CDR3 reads TGTGCCAGCAGTACAGGGCCAGGAGATACGCAGTATTTT.

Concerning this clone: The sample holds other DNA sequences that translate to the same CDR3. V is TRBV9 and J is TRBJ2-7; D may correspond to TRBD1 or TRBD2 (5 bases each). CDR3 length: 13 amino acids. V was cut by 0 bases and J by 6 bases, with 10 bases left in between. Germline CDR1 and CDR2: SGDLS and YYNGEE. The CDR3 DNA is TGTGCCAGCAGCGTAGGGGGCCGGGGCGAGCAGTACTTC. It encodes CASSVGGRGEQYF. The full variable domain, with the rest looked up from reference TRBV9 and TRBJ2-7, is DSGVTQTPKHLITATGQRVTLRCSPRSGDLSVYWYQQSLDQGLQFLIQYYNGEERAKGNILERFSAQQFPDLHSELNLSSLELGDSALYFCASSVGGRGEQYFGPGTRLTVT.

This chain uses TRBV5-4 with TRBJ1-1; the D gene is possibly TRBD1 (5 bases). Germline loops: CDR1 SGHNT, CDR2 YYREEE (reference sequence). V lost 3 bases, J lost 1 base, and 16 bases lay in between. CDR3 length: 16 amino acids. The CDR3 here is CASSSYSQGGNTEAFF. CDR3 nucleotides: TGTGCCAGCAGCTCATACTCCCAGGGAGGGAACACTGAAGCTTTCTTT.